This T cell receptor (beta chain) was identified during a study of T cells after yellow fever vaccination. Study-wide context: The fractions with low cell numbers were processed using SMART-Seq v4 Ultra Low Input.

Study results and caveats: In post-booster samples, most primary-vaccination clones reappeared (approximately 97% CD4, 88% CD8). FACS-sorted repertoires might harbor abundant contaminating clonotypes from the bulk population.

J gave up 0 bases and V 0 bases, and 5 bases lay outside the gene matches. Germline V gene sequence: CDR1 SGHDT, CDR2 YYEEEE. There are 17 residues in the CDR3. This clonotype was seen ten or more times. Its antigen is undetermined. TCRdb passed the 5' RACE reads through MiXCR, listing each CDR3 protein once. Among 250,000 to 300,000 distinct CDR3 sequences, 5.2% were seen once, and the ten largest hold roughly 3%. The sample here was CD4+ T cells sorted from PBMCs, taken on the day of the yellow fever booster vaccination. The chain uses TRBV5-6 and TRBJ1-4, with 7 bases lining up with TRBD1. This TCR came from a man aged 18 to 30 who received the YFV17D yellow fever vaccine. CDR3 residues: CASSLAGRGATNEKLFF. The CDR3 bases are TGTGCCAGCAGCTTGGCAGGCAGGGGGGCAACTAATGAAAAACTGTTTTTT.